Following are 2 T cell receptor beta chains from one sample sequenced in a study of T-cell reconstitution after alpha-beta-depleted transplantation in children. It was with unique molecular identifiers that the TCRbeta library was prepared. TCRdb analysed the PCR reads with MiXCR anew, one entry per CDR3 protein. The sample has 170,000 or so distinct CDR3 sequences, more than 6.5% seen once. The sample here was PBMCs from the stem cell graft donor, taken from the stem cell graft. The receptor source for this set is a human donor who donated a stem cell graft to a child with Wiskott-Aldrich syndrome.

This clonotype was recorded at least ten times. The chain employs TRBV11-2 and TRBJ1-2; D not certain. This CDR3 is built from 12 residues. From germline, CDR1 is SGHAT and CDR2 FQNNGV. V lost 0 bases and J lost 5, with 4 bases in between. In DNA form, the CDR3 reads TGTGCCAGCAGCTTAGATGGTTATGGCTACACCTTC. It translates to CASSLDGYGYTF.

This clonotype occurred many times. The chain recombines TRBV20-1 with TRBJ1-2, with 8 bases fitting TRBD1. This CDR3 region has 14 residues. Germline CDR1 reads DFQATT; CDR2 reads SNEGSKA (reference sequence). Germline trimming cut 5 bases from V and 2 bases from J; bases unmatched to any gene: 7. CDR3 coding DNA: TGCAGTGCTCCCAACAGGGGGTACAACTATGGCTACACCTTC. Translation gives CSAPNRGYNYGYTF.